This T cell receptor (beta chain) stems from a study of blood T cell repertoires in COVID-19. A Seattle source enrolled patients during active infection and followed them longitudinally. Assay: immunoSEQ multiplex PCR; the TCRdb copy retains only in-frame clones and omits some. The sample lists roughly 320,000 clones; roughly 90% were seen once. This CDR3 has 16 residues. CDR1 and CDR2 (germline): SEHNR, FQNEAQ (reference sequence). J was trimmed by 4 bases and V by 3 bases; bases with no gene match: 8. The rearrangement links TRBV7-9 to TRBJ1-3; 8 nucleotides match TRBD1. The receptor was derived from a woman in her twenties or thirties with COVID-19, enrolled during active disease. The material sequenced was peripheral blood. CDR3 in amino acids: CASSFQGALIGNTIYF. The CDR3 DNA reads TGTGCCAGCAGCTTCCAGGGGGCGCTAATCGGAAACACCATATATTTT. Based on the CDR3 plus reference TRBV7-9 and TRBJ1-3, the full variable domain is DTGVSQNPRHKITKRGQNVTFRCDPISEHNRLYWYRQTLGQGPEFLTYFQNEAQLEKSRLLSDRFSAERPKGSFSTLEIQRTEQGDSAMYLCASSFQGALIGNTIYFGEGSWLTVV.